Below are 22 T cell receptor beta chains sequenced from a single sample in a study of prognosis after radiotherapy for stage I lung cancer. Genomic DNA yielded TCR beta CDR3, amplified by two-round multiplex PCR. Round-one PCR had primers specific to each TRBV and TRBJ gene. Via MiXCR, TCRdb re-called the multiplex PCR reads, giving one row per CDR3 protein. This repertoire shows 20,000 to 30,000 distinct CDR3 sequences, 25% to 35% found once; its top ten account for roughly 35%. The input for sequencing was PBMCs, taken before or after stereotactic body radiation therapy (not recorded which). These TCRs come from a donor aged 50 or older with non-small cell lung cancer.

This clonotype was detected ten times or more. This chain connects TRBV24-1 to TRBJ2-2; 8 bases align to TRBD1. Unmatched junction bases numbered 3, after V lost 10 bases and J lost 0 bases. The CDR3 is made up of 14 amino acids. CDR1 is KGHDR, CDR2 SFDVKD, per germline. CDR3 sequence reads: CATSTGANTGELFF. CDR3 bases: TGTGCCACGTCGACAGGGGCGAACACCGGGGAGCTGTTTTTT.

In its sample, this clonotype was seen many times. The gene calls are TRBV6-1 and TRBJ2-6; D ambiguous. The CDR3 totals 17 residues. With 6 bases removed from V and 0 bases from J, the gap between germline ends came to 15 bases. Germline V gives CDR1 MNHNS, CDR2 SASEGT. The DNA of the CDR3 is TGTGCCAGCAGCCCAAGGGTGGCAACCTCTGGGGCCAACGTCCTGACTTTC. Its translation: CASSPRVATSGANVLTF.

This clonotype was seen repeatedly, ten times or more. The CDR3 coding sequence is TGTGCCAGCAGCGTAAGACAGCTTGGAAACACCATATATTTT. Translation gives CASSVRQLGNTIYF. The chain combines TRBV11-3 with TRBJ1-3; a possible D gene is TRBD1 (5 bases). This CDR3 comprises 14 residues. V shed 5 bases and J shed 3 bases, with 11 bases lying between them. Germline assignment: CDR1 SGHNT and CDR2 YENEEA.

V is TRBV19 and J is TRBJ1-1; D is unclear. The CDR3 is 11 residues long. CDR1 is LNHDA and CDR2 is SQIVND in the germline V gene (reference sequence). The V and J ends lost 7 bases and 4 bases respectively, with 7 bases between them. CDR3 amino acids: CASKMGTEAFF. DNA of the CDR3: TGTGCCAGTAAGATGGGCACTGAAGCTTTCTTT. Variable domain in full (rest from reference TRBV19 and TRBJ1-1): DGGITQSPKYLFRKEGQNVTLSCEQNLNHDAMYWYRQDPGQGLRLIYYSQIVNDFQKGDIAEGYSVSREKKESFPLTVTSAQKNPTAFYLCASKMGTEAFFGQGTRLTVV.

The rearrangement joins TRBV19 to TRBJ1-2; 9 bases map to TRBD1. This CDR3 is built from 15 residues. The V gene end was trimmed by 5 bases and the J gene end by 3 bases; junction bases not matched to a gene: 7. Germline V gene sequence: CDR1 LNHDA, CDR2 SQIVND (reference sequence). The CDR3 sequence: CASSYNRGQHYGYTF. CDR3 sequence (DNA): TGTGCCAGTAGTTACAACAGGGGGCAACACTATGGCTACACCTTC.

This clonotype was counted many times. The rearrangement joins TRBV7-9 to TRBJ1-1, with no clear D. This CDR3 comprises 13 residues. Germline assignment: CDR1 SEHNR and CDR2 FQNEAQ (reference sequence). The ends were cut back, 4 bases at V and 3 bases at J, with 9 bases in the middle. Here the CDR3 reads CASSSSSDTEAFF. CDR3 nucleotides: TGTGCCAGCAGCTCCTCCAGCGACACTGAAGCTTTCTTT.

This sequence joins TRBV19 and TRBJ1-1; no definite D call. V lost 8 bases, J lost 6 bases, and 25 bases lay in between. This CDR3 comprises 16 residues. The germline V gene encodes CDR1 LNHDA and CDR2 SQIVND (reference sequence). As DNA, the CDR3 is TGTGCCAGTCTTGCCGGTAGCGGGCGTCTTAAGTCTGAAGCTTTCTTT. Its translation: CASLAGSGRLKSEAFF.

This clonotype was observed many times. Relative to the germline gene, one junction end is altered; a read error may explain this. J is TRBJ2-1 and V is TRBV7-7; 8 bases align to TRBD2. CDR1 is SSHAT and CDR2 is FNYEAQ in the germline V gene (reference sequence). CDR3 length equals 17 residues. The CDR3 sequence: CASSPRGAGGANNEQFF. CDR3 coding DNA: TGTGCTAGCAGCCCACGGGGGGCGGGAGGCGCAAACAATGAGCAGTTCTTC.

CDR3 amino acids: CASSRCYEQYF. Written as DNA, the CDR3 is TGTGCCAGCAGCCGCTGCTACGAGCAGTACTTC. The chain links TRBV28 to TRBJ2-7; D unclear. The V end lost 6 bases, the J end lost 3 bases, and 6 bases lay between the germline ends. There are 11 residues in the CDR3. Per the germline V gene, CDR1 is MDHEN and CDR2 is SYDVKM.

Concerning this clonotype itself: A far larger clone is one nucleotide away, so this likely arose from a read error. The rearrangement links TRBV6-4 to TRBJ2-6; D is uncertain. The germline gives CDR1 MRHNA, CDR2 SNTAGT. The CDR3 extends over 15 amino acids. This chain's CDR3 is CASSEQISGDNVLTF. DNA of the CDR3: TGTGCCAGCAGTGAGCAGATATCTGGGGACAACGTCCTGACTTTC.

This chain uses TRBV30 with TRBJ2-2; D may be TRBD2 (6 bases). Germline V CDR1 and CDR2: GTSNPN, SVGIG (reference sequence). The length of the CDR3 is 15 residues. V was pared by 2 bases and J by 7 bases, with 17 bases between. In DNA form, the CDR3 reads TGTGCCTGGAGTCGTACGATCGGGGGTGGCGGGGAGCTGTTTTTT. Its protein product is CAWSRTIGGGGELFF. The variable domain in full, with the rest retrieved from reference TRBV30 and TRBJ2-2, is SQTIHQWPATLVQPVGSPLSLECTVEGTSNPNLYWYRQAAGRGLQLLFYSVGIGQISSEVPQNLSASRPQDRQFILSSKKLLLSDSGFYLCAWSRTIGGGGELFFGEGSRLTVL.

As regards this clonotype: A read error may explain this, as a much larger clone is one base away. The chain joins TRBV9 to TRBJ2-1; D unresolved. Germline-derived CDR1 and CDR2 are SGDLS and YYNGEE. This CDR3 is 13 amino acids long. The CDR3 coding sequence is TGTGCCGGCAGCGTAGTAATGGGTACCGAGCAGTTCTTC. It encodes CAGSVVMGTEQFF.

The gene calls are TRBV7-9 and TRBJ2-1; D gene uncertain. Germline V gene lookup returns CDR1 SEHNR and CDR2 FQNEAQ (reference sequence). V was pared by 1 base and J by 7 bases, with 14 bases between. This CDR3 spans 15 amino acids. In DNA, the CDR3 is TGTGCCAGCAGCTTAGAGCGCTCATCTAGGAATGAGCAGTTCTTC. Amino acids: CASSLERSSRNEQFF. The full variable domain, rest sourced from reference TRBV7-9 and TRBJ2-1, is DTGVSQNPRHKITKRGQNVTFRCDPISEHNRLYWYRQTLGQGPEFLTYFQNEAQLEKSRLLSDRFSAERPKGSFSTLEIQRTEQGDSAMYLCASSLERSSRNEQFFGPGTRLTVL.

Concerning this clonotype itself: Just one base apart from a much larger clone, this may be a read error. The genes are TRBV3-1 and TRBJ2-1; tentatively, D is TRBD2 (5 bases). This CDR3 has 15 residues. CDR1 LGHDT and CDR2 YNNKEL come from the germline V gene (reference sequence). CDR3 residues: CASSQESSSYNGQFF. CDR3 bases: TGTGCCAGCAGCCAAGAATCTAGCTCCTACAATGGGCAGTTCTTC.

V gene TRBV6-4 combines with J gene TRBJ1-1; D is uncertain. The CDR3 has 14 residues. Deletions cut 0 bases from V and 1 base from J, with 6 bases between. Germline CDR1 reads MRHNA; CDR2 reads SNTAGT. The CDR3 DNA reads as TGTGCCAGCAGTGACTCATCCAGGAACACTGAAGCTTTCTTT. Amino acids: CASSDSSRNTEAFF.

This clonotype showed up many times. J is TRBJ2-7 and V is TRBV20-1; no firm D call. The germline V gene has CDR1 DFQATT and CDR2 SNEGSKA (reference sequence). The CDR3 has 14 residues. Trimming removed 0 bases at V and 5 bases at J, with 14 bases between. CDR3 sequence: CSARDFFLANEQYF. The CDR3, as DNA: TGCAGTGCTAGAGATTTTTTTTTGGCCAACGAGCAGTACTTC.

This clonotype was observed at least ten times. The V gene is TRBV19, the J gene TRBJ1-6; 7 nucleotides align to TRBD1. The germline CDR1 and CDR2 sequences are LNHDA and SQIVND (reference sequence). CDR3 length: 16 amino acids. Trimming cost V 4 bases and J 5 bases; bases outside gene matches: 8. The CDR3 nucleotides are TGTGCCAGTAGTACGACAGGGAATCTCAATAATTCACCCCTCCACTTT. Protein: CASSTTGNLNNSPLHF.

This clonotype showed up many times. The DNA for the CDR3 is TGCAGCGCCGGCCGTGGGACTAGCGACGGTGAGCAGTTCTTC. Encoded protein: CSAGRGTSDGEQFF. V is TRBV29-1 and J is TRBJ2-1; 10 bases fit TRBD2. CDR1 is SQVTM, CDR2 ANQGSEA, per germline. This CDR3 has 14 amino acids. Trimming cost V 7 bases and J 9 bases; bases outside gene matches: 12.

This clonotype was seen repeatedly, ten times or more. V is TRBV20-1 and J is TRBJ2-1; the match to TRBD2 covers 8 bases. The V segment lost 0 bases and the J segment 8 bases; nucleotides outside the gene matches: 9. CDR1 is DFQATT, CDR2 SNEGSKA, per germline (reference sequence). This CDR3 region has 15 residues. CDR3 protein: CSARDPGRALDEQFF. The CDR3, as DNA: TGCAGTGCTAGAGATCCCGGGAGGGCACTGGATGAGCAGTTCTTC.

This clonotype appeared many times. The chain couples TRBV3-1 to TRBJ2-5; D not certain. The CDR3 runs to 14 residues. V was shortened by 4 bases and J by 1 base, with 10 bases between the two germline ends. Looked up from germline, CDR1 is LGHDT and CDR2 is YNNKEL (reference sequence). The CDR3 DNA reads as TGTGCCAGCAGCCTCCGGACCTCCCAAGAGACCCAGTACTTC. This codes for CASSLRTSQETQYF.

The V gene is TRBV20-1, the J gene TRBJ2-1; D remains ambiguous. CDR3 length equals 14 residues. Trimming removed 2 bases from V and 1 base from J, with 9 bases in between. Germline CDR1 reads DFQATT; CDR2 reads SNEGSKA (reference sequence). The CDR3 DNA reads as TGCAGTGCTAGACACTGGCGTTCCTACAATGAGCAGTTCTTC. It encodes CSARHWRSYNEQFF.

This clonotype came up many times. The chain combines TRBV2 with TRBJ1-2; a weak D match, TRBD1 (5 bases). The V gene lost 4 bases and the J gene lost 2 bases, with 8 bases spanning the gap. The CDR3 extends over 13 amino acids. CDR1 and CDR2 from the germline V gene are SNHLY and FYNNEI. The CDR3 sequence is CASSGDSNYGYTF. CDR3 coding DNA: TGTGCCAGCAGTGGCGACAGCAACTATGGCTACACCTTC.